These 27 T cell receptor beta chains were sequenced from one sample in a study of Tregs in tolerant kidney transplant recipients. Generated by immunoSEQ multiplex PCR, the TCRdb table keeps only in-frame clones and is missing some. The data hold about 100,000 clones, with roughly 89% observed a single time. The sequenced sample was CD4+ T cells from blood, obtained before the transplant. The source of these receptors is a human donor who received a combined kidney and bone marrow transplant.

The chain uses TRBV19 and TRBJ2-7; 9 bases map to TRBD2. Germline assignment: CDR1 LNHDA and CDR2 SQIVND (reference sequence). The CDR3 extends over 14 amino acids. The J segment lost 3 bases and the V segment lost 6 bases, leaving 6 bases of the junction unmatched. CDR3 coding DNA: TGTGCCAGTAGACCATTAGCGGGAGACTACGAGCAGTACTTC. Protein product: CASRPLAGDYEQYF.

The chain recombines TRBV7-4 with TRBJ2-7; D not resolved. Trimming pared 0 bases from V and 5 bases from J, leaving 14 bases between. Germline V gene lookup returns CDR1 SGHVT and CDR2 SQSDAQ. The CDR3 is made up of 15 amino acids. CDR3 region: CASSLALYPRDEQYF. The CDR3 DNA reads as TGTGCCAGCAGCTTAGCGCTGTACCCTCGGGACGAGCAGTACTTC.

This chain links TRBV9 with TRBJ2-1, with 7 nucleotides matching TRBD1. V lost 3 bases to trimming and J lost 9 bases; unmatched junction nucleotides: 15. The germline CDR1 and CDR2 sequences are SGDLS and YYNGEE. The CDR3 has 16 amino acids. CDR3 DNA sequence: TGTGCCAGCAGCGCCGGGACAGCCGGTGGGCGGCTTGAGCAGTTCTTC. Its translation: CASSAGTAGGRLEQFF.

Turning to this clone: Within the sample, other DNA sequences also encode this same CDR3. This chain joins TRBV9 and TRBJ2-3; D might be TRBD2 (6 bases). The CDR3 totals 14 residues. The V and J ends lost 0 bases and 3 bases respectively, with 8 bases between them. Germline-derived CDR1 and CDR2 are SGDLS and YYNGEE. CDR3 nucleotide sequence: TGTGCCAGCAGCGTAGGAGGGAGGACAGATACGCAGTATTTT. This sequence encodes CASSVGGRTDTQYF.

DNA of the CDR3: TGTGCCAGCAGTCCCTCGCGGGGGAACTACAATGAGCAGTTCTTC. This gives the protein CASSPSRGNYNEQFF. The chain employs TRBV6-5 and TRBJ2-1, with TRBD2 matching over 7 bases. The junction had 7 bases not matched to a gene; V was cut back by 5 bases and J by 3 bases. Germline loops: CDR1 MNHEY, CDR2 SVGAGI. CDR3 length: 15 residues.

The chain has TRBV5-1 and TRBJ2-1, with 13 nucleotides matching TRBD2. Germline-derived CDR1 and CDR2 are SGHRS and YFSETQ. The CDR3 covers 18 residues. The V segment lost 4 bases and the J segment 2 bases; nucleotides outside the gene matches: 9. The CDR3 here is CASSPGTSGVGAYNEQFF. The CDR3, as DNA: TGCGCCAGCAGCCCGGGGACTAGCGGGGTTGGCGCCTACAATGAGCAGTTCTTC. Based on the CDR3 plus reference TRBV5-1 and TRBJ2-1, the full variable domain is KAGVTQTPRYLIKTRGQQVTLSCSPISGHRSVSWYQQTPGQGLQFLFEYFSETQRNKGNFPGRFSGRQFSNSRSEMNVSTLELGDSALYLCASSPGTSGVGAYNEQFFGPGTRLTVL.

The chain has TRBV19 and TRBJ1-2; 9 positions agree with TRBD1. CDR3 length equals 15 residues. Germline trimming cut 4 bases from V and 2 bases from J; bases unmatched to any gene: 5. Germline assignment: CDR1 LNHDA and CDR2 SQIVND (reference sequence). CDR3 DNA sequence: TGTGCCAGTAGTACGAAACAGGGGGCGAACTATGGCTACACCTTC. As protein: CASSTKQGANYGYTF.

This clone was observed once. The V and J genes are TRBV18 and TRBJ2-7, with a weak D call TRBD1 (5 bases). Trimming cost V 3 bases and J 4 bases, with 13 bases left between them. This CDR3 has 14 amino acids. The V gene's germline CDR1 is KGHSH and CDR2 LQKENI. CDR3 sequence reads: CASSPEPQGYEQYF. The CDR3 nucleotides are TGTGCCAGCTCACCTGAACCTCAGGGTTACGAGCAGTACTTC.

CDR3 bases: TGTGCCACCAGCAGAGACGCCCGAGGAGAGGAGCTGTTTTTT. Translated, it gives CATSRDARGEELFF. The chain carries TRBV15 and TRBJ2-2; the D is unclear. Trimming removed 0 bases at V and 10 bases at J, with 12 bases between. Germline V gene sequence: CDR1 LNHNV, CDR2 YYDKDF (reference sequence). The length of the CDR3 is 14 residues.

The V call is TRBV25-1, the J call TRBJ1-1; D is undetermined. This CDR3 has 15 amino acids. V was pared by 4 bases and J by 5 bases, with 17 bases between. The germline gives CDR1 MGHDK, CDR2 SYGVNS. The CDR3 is CASSAPLSRATEAFF. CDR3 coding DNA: TGTGCCAGCAGTGCTCCCTTATCGAGGGCGACTGAAGCTTTCTTT.

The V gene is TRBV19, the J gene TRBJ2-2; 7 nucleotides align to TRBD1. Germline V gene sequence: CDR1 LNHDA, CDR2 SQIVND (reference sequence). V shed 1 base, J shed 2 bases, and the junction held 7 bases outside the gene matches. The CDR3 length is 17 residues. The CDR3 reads CASSIGRDSFNTGELFF. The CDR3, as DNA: TGTGCCAGTAGTATAGGCCGGGACAGCTTTAACACCGGGGAGCTGTTTTTT.

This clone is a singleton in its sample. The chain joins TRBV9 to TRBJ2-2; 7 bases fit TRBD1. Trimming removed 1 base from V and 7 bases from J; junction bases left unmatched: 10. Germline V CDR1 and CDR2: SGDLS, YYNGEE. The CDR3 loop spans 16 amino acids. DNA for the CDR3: TGTGCCAGCAGCGTAACCTCGAGACAGGGAGTCGGGGAGCTGTTTTTT. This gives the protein CASSVTSRQGVGELFF.

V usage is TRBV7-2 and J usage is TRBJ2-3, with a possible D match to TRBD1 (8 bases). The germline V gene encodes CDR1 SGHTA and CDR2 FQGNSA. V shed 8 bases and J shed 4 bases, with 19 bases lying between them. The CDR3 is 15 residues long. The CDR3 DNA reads TGTGCCAGCTCACAGGGGGGAGGGCCGCCAGATACGCAGTATTTT. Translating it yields CASSQGGGPPDTQYF.

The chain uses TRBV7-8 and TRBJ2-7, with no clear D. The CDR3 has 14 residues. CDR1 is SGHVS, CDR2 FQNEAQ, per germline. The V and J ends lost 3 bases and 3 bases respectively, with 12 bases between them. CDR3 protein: CASSFAPEHYEQYF. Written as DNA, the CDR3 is TGTGCCAGCAGCTTTGCCCCAGAACACTACGAGCAGTACTTC.

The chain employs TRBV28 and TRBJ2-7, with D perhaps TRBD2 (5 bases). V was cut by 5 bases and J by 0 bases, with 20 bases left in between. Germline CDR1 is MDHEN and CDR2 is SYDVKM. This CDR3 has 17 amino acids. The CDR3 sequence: CASSPSGRGHSSYEQYF. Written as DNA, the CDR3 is TGTGCCAGCAGTCCCTCGGGAAGAGGTCACAGCTCCTACGAGCAGTACTTC.

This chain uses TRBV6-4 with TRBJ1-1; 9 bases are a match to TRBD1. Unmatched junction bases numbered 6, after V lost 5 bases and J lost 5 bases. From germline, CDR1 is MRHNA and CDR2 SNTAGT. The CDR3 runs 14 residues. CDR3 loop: CASSKDRGSTEAFF. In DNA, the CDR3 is TGTGCCAGCAGTAAGGACAGGGGATCTACTGAAGCTTTCTTT.

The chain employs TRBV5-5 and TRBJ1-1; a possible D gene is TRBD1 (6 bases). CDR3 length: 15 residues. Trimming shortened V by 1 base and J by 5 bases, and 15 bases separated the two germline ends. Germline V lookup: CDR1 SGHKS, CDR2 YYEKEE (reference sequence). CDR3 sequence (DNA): TGTGCCAGCAGCTTGTATCAGGGGTCTCAAACTGAAGCTTTCTTT. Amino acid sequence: CASSLYQGSQTEAFF.

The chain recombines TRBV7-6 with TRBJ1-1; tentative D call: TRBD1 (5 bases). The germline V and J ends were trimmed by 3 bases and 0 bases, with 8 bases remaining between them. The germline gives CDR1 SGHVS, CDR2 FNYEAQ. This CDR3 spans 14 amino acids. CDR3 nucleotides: TGTGCCAGCAGCTTTACAGGTTTGAACACTGAAGCTTTCTTT. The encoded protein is CASSFTGLNTEAFF.

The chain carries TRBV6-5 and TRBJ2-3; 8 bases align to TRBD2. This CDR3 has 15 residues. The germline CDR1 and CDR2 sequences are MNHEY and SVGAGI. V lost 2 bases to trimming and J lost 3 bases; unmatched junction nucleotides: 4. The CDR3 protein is CASSYRASGTDTQYF. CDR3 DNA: TGTGCCAGCAGTTACCGGGCTAGCGGGACAGATACGCAGTATTTT.

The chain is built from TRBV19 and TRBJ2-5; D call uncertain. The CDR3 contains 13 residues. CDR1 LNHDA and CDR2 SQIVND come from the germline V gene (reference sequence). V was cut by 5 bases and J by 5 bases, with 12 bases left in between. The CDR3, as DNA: TGTGCCAGTAGTGCCAGGTTAAGGGAGACCCAGTACTTC. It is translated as CASSARLRETQYF.

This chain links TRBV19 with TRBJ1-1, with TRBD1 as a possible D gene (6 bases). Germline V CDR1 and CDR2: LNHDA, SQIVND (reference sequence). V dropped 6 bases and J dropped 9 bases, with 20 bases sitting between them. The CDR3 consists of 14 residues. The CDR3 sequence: CASRLRAVGAQAFF. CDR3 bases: TGTGCCAGTAGGCTCCGGGCAGTGGGGGCACAAGCTTTCTTT.

For the CDR3, the DNA is TGTGCCAGCAGCCCAAGAGGGTCAGGGGGCTTCTACGAGCAGTACTTC. Protein sequence: CASSPRGSGGFYEQYF. This sequence joins TRBV7-2 and TRBJ2-7, with 8 nucleotides matching TRBD1. After removal of 5 bases from V and 3 bases from J, the junction contained 12 bases not matched to a gene. Germline values: CDR1 SGHTA, CDR2 FQGNSA. This CDR3 comprises 16 residues. The full variable domain, completed using reference TRBV7-2 and TRBJ2-7, is GAGVSQSPSNKVTEKGKDVELRCDPISGHTALYWYRQSLGQGLEFLIYFQGNSAPDKSGLPSDRFSAERTGGSVSTLTIQRTQQEDSAVYLCASSPRGSGGFYEQYFGPGTRLTVT.

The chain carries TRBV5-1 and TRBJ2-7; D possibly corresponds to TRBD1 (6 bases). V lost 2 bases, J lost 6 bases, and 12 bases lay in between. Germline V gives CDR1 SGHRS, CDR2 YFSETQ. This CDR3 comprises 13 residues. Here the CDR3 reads CASSFDDRTEQYF. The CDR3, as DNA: TGCGCCAGCAGCTTCGACGACAGGACCGAGCAGTACTTC.

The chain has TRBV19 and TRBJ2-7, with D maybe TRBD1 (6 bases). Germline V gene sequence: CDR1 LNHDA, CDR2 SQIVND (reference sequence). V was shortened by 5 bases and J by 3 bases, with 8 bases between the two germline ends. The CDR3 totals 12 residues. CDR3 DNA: TGTGCCAGTAGTCAGGACAGCTACGAGCAGTACTTC. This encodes CASSQDSYEQYF.

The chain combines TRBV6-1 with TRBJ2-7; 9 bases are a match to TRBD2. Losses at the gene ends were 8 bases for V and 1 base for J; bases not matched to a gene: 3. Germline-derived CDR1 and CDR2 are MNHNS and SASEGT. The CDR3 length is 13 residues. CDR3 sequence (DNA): TGTGCCAGCGGGCGGGGGGGTTCCTACGAGCAGTACTTC. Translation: CASGRGGSYEQYF.

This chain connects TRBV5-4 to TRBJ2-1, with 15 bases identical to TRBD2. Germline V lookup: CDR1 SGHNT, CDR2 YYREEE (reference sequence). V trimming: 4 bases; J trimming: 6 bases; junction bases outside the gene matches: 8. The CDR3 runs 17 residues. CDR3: CASSPPGLAGGPNEQFF. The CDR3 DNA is TGTGCCAGCAGCCCACCGGGACTAGCGGGGGGCCCCAATGAGCAGTTCTTC.

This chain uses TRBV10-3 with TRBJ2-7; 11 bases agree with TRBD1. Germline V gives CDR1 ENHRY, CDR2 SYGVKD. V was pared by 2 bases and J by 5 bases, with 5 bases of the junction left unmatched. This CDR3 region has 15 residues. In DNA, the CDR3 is TGTGCCATCAGTGAGGGGGACAGGGGGTCAAACGAGCAGTACTTC. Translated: CAISEGDRGSNEQYF.